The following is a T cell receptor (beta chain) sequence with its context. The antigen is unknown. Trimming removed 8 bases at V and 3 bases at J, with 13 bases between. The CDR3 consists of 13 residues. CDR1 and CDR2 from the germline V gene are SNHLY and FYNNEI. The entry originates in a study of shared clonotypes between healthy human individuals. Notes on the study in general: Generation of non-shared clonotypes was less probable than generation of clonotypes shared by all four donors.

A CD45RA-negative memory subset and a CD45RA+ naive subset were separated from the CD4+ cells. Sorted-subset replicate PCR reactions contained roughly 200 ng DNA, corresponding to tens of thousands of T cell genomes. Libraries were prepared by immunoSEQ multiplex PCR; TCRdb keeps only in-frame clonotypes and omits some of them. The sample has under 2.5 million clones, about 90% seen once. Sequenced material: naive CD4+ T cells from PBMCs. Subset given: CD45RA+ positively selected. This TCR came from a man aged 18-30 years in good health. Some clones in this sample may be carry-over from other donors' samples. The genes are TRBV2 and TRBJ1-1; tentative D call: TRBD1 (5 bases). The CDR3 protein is CASGANLDTEAFF. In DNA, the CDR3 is TGTGCCAGCGGGGCCAATCTGGACACTGAAGCTTTCTTT.